The rows below give T cell receptor beta chains drawn from one sample of a study of CD8+ T cells in alopecia areata. Measured with immunoSEQ multiplex PCR; TCRdb has only the in-frame clones, and not every one. The table has hundreds of thousands of clones, about 62% seen once. Sequencing used CD4+ T cells sorted from blood, obtained at week 24, from a patient treated with tofacitinib. The receptors here all came from a human donor with alopecia areata. CDR3s include the opening cysteine and the closing phenylalanine or tryptophan. D genes are given only for firm matches. Size tells how often a clone was seen (once, few, many) or the class of an expanded clone, and some rows leave it out.

j_call clone_size d_call v_call cdr3_aa cdr3_nt
TRBJ1-4 NA TRBD1 TRBV6-6 CASSRGRGEKLFF TGTGCCAGCAGCAGGGGGAGGGGAGAAAAACTGTTTTTT
TRBJ2-2 NA TRBD2 TRBV5-1 CASSLLAGENTGELFF TGCGCCAGCAGCTTGCTAGCGGGGGAAAACACCGGGGAGCTGTTTTTT
TRBJ2-1 NA TRBD2 TRBV29-1 CSVASSGVYNEQFF TGCAGCGTTGCGTCTAGCGGGGTGTACAATGAGCAGTTCTTC
TRBJ1-5 NA TRBD1 TRBV19 CASSGGTVTNQPQHF TGTGCCAGTAGCGGAGGGACAGTTACTAATCAGCCCCAGCATTTT
TRBJ1-1 NA NA TRBV10-3 CAISARPQGLDGTEAFF TGTGCCATCAGTGCCCGCCCACAAGGGTTGGACGGCACTGAAGCTTTCTTT
TRBJ1-2 NA TRBD1 TRBV30 CAWTLQGNYGYTF TGTGCCTGGACACTACAGGGGAACTATGGCTACACCTTC
TRBJ1-2 NA TRBD1 TRBV30 CACHRDRGSYGYTF TGTGCCTGCCACCGGGACAGGGGGTCCTATGGCTACACCTTC
TRBJ2-7 once TRBD1 TRBV6-5 CASSYRTGAKDEQYF TGTGCCAGCAGTTACCGGACAGGGGCAAAAGACGAGCAGTACTTC
TRBJ2-1 few NA TRBV29-1 CSVEVRGSYNEQFF TGCAGCGTTGAAGTCAGGGGCTCCTACAATGAGCAGTTCTTC
TRBJ1-2 NA NA TRBV7-2 CASSLGVGSFYGYTF TGTGCCAGCAGCTTAGGGGTTGGGAGTTTCTATGGCTACACCTTC
TRBJ2-7 few NA TRBV25-1 CASKSSGDF TGTGCCAGCAAGAGTTCAGGAGACTTC
TRBJ2-1 few TRBD2 TRBV29-1 CSATGLDEFF TGCAGCGCCACCGGACTAGACGAGTTCTTC
TRBJ2-7 few NA TRBV30 CAWSVSYEQYF TGTGCCTGGAGTGTATCCTACGAGCAGTACTTC
TRBJ2-1 NA NA TRBV7-9 CASSLEGIEQFF TGTGCCAGCAGCTTAGAAGGCATCGAGCAGTTCTTC
TRBJ2-5 NA TRBD1 TRBV7-9 CASSYSQGVAETQYF TGTGCCAGCAGCTATTCACAGGGGGTAGCGGAGACCCAGTACTTC
TRBJ2-7 NA TRBD1 TRBV29-1 CSVKTGTYEQYF TGCAGCGTAAAGACAGGGACCTACGAGCAGTACTTC
TRBJ2-5 NA TRBD2 TRBV7-2 CASSRGGLKETQYF TGTGCCAGCAGTCGCGGGGGGCTAAAAGAGACCCAGTACTTC
TRBJ2-3 NA TRBD2 TRBV5-1 CASVPGLATDTQYF TGCGCCAGCGTACCGGGACTAGCCACAGATACGCAGTATTTT